This T cell receptor (beta chain) was sequenced for a study of cytomegalovirus exposure and HLA in healthy donors. Study summary: About 85 million unique TCRs from HLA-typed donors were held in an early release of data.

Whole-study results and caveats: Roughly uniform depth of sequencing across donors was assumed in presence/absence analyses. A later analysis found common viral pathogens apparently linked to several of the most significant clusters.

A single count supports this clone. Its antigen is currently unknown. PCR employed 60 Vbeta and 13 Jbeta primers. The method was immunoSEQ multiplex PCR; TCRdb's version includes in-frame clones alone and lacks a portion of them. Of around 150,000 clones in the sample, around 79% were seen once. The CDR3 is 14 amino acids. Germline V CDR1 and CDR2: SNHLY, FYNNEI. V trimming: 4 bases; J trimming: 2 bases; junction bases outside the gene matches: 2. The TCR originated in a man between 18 and 35 years old in good health and CMV-seronegative. Sequencing used PBMCs. The chain combines TRBV2 with TRBJ2-5; 9 positions match TRBD1. The CDR3 loop reads CASSVGTGQETQYF. DNA of the CDR3: TGTGCCAGCAGTGTGGGGACAGGGCAAGAGACCCAGTACTTC.